The T cell receptor (beta chain) described here comes from a study of cytomegalovirus exposure and HLA in healthy donors. Germline CDR1 is MDHEN and CDR2 is SYDVKM. The CDR3 has 13 residues. V was clipped by 8 bases and J by 6 bases, with 14 bases between them. Produced via immunoSEQ multiplex PCR; TCRdb's table is partial and in-frame only. The table lists about 95,000 clones, around 84% of them singletons. The donors were in the approximately 120-subject validation cohort; that cohort was separate from the roughly 680-subject first cohort. General study findings and limits: Rarity marked most TCR sequences, yet some public TCRs occurred in many donors. In vitro confirmation showed a few CMV-associated chains to be CMV antigen specific. Accounts indicate the classifier identified cytomegalovirus status with strong specificity and sensitivity.

Concerning this clone itself: As yet, its antigen is unknown.

Input material: PBMCs. The receptor was isolated from a man younger than 35 in good health and CMV-seropositive. The V gene is TRBV28, the J gene TRBJ1-5, with D maybe TRBD1 (5 bases). CDR3 residues: CASVGGEFQPQHF. CDR3 bases: TGTGCCAGCGTGGGAGGGGAATTTCAGCCCCAGCATTTT.